The 14 T cell receptor beta chains in this list originate from one sample, sequenced in a study of cytomegalovirus exposure and HLA in healthy donors. Vbeta (60) and Jbeta (13) primers were used in the PCR. Only in-frame clones appear in the TCRdb table, and some are missing; sequencing was by immunoSEQ multiplex PCR. The table includes roughly 110,000 clones, about two thirds detected once. The sequenced sample was PBMCs. Source of these receptors: a female donor in good health and CMV-seronegative.

Only one count was recorded for this clone. This sequence joins TRBV5-1 and TRBJ1-5, with 7 bases fitting TRBD1. Germline V gene sequence: CDR1 SGHRS, CDR2 YFSETQ. This CDR3 has 16 amino acids. Losses at the gene ends were 0 bases for V and 2 bases for J; bases not matched to a gene: 5. The chain's CDR3 is CASSLAGGEGNQPQHF. CDR3 nucleotides: TGCGCCAGCAGCTTGGCAGGGGGAGAAGGCAATCAGCCCCAGCATTTT.

Written as DNA, the CDR3 is TGTGCCAGTGGGAGGTTGGGGATGAGTACAGATACGCAGTATTTT. Amino acid sequence: CASGRLGMSTDTQYF. The V and J genes are TRBV19 and TRBJ2-3; D is possibly TRBD2 (6 bases). Germline CDR1 is LNHDA and CDR2 is SQIVND (reference sequence). The CDR3 is 15 amino acids. V lost 8 bases to trimming and J lost 3 bases, with 18 bases between them. The whole variable domain, filled in from reference TRBV19 and TRBJ2-3, reads DGGITQSPKYLFRKEGQNVTLSCEQNLNHDAMYWYRQDPGQGLRLIYYSQIVNDFQKGDIAEGYSVSREKKESFPLTVTSAQKNPTAFYLCASGRLGMSTDTQYFGPGTRLTVL.

The V call is TRBV6-1, the J call TRBJ1-2; weak D call: TRBD1 (5 bases). This CDR3 has 13 residues. The V and J ends lost 3 bases and 2 bases respectively, with 7 bases between them. CDR1 MNHNS and CDR2 SASEGT come from the germline V gene. The chain's CDR3 is CASSETVNYGYTF. The CDR3 nucleotides read TGTGCCAGCAGTGAGACAGTCAACTATGGCTACACCTTC.

The chain joins TRBV5-1 to TRBJ2-5, with TRBD1 as a possible D gene (6 bases). The DNA matches TRBJ2-7 better at its end, which makes the J call doubtful. Germline values: CDR1 SGHRS, CDR2 YFSETQ. CDR3 length equals 18 residues. CDR3 coding DNA: TGCGCCAGCAGCTACAAACCCACAGGGTACGACCCCTCCTACGAGCAGTACTTC. Protein: CASSYKPTGYDPSYEQYF.

The rearrangement links TRBV27 to TRBJ2-7; D possibly corresponds to TRBD1 (5 bases). Trimming shortened V by 3 bases and J by 1 base, and 7 bases separated the two germline ends. CDR1 and CDR2 (germline): MNHEY, SMNVEV (reference sequence). The CDR3 extends over 13 amino acids. CDR3 nucleotide sequence: TGTGCCAGCAGTTTTGGGGCTTCCTACGAGCAGTACTTC. Residues: CASSFGASYEQYF.

This chain uses TRBV11-3 with TRBJ2-3; TRBD2 matches at 14 bases. The CDR3 covers 17 residues. The V gene end was trimmed by 2 bases and the J gene end by 2 bases; junction bases not matched to a gene: 3. Germline lookup yields CDR1 SGHNT and CDR2 YENEEA. CDR3 DNA: TGTGCCAGCAGCTTACGGACTAGCGGGAGGAACACAGATACGCAGTATTTT. Protein: CASSLRTSGRNTDTQYF.

This clone was counted once. The chain uses TRBV20-1 and TRBJ2-3, with D possibly matching TRBD2 (6 bases). Germline CDR1 DFQATT, CDR2 SNEGSKA (reference sequence). This CDR3 region has 11 residues. The CDR3 loop is CSKRAADTQYF. The CDR3 region has the DNA TGCAGCAAGCGGGCTGCAGATACGCAGTATTTT.

This sequence joins TRBV28 and TRBJ1-5; weak D call: TRBD1 (5 bases). Germline CDR1 MDHEN, CDR2 SYDVKM. The CDR3 length is 15 residues. Trimming took 7 bases from V and 5 from J, leaving 18 bases between them. The CDR3 reads CASTPRADSYQPQHF. For the CDR3, the DNA is TGTGCCAGCACCCCTCGGGCAGACAGTTATCAGCCCCAGCATTTT.

The rearrangement joins TRBV19 to TRBJ1-1, with 7 bases fitting TRBD1. The CDR3 has 14 residues. J lost 1 base, V lost 7 bases, and 6 bases had no gene match. Germline lookup yields CDR1 LNHDA and CDR2 SQIVND (reference sequence). In DNA, the CDR3 is TGTGCCAGTACCCTCGACAGGGCGAACACTGAAGCTTTCTTT. Its protein product is CASTLDRANTEAFF.

This clone was seen only once. J is TRBJ1-2 and V is TRBV6-5; a weak D match, TRBD1 (5 bases). Germline lookup yields CDR1 MNHEY and CDR2 SVGAGI. Trimming cost V 6 bases and J 4 bases, with 15 bases left between them. This CDR3 has 14 amino acids. This CDR3 is CASSSTQGPYGYTF. CDR3 nucleotide sequence: TGTGCCAGCAGCTCCACGCAGGGCCCCTATGGCTACACCTTC.

This clone is a singleton in its sample. The gene calls are TRBV7-9 and TRBJ2-1; no clear D. The V end was cut by 5 bases, the J end by 0 bases, with 11 bases between. The germline gives CDR1 SEHNR, CDR2 FQNEAQ (reference sequence). This CDR3 is built from 15 residues. Here the CDR3 reads CASSPLAASYNEQFF. CDR3 nucleotides: TGTGCCAGCAGCCCACTCGCGGCCTCCTACAATGAGCAGTTCTTC.

This clone was recorded many times. The V and J genes are TRBV13 and TRBJ1-4, with no clear D. Germline CDR1 PRHDT, CDR2 FYEKMQ (reference sequence). This CDR3 contains 13 residues. V shed 5 bases and J shed 9 bases, with 13 bases lying between them. The CDR3 sequence: CASSPQDSKKLFF. The CDR3 coding sequence is TGTGCCAGCAGCCCTCAAGATAGCAAAAAACTGTTTTTT.

This rearrangement joins TRBV9 to TRBJ2-2, with D possibly matching TRBD2 (5 bases). In germline, CDR1 is SGDLS, CDR2 YYNGEE. Trimming removed 0 bases at V and 4 bases at J, with 7 bases between. This CDR3 comprises 14 residues. The CDR3 sequence is CASSVVDFTGELFF. In nucleotides, the CDR3 is TGTGCCAGCAGCGTAGTGGACTTCACCGGGGAGCTGTTTTTT.

The rearrangement joins TRBV29-1 to TRBJ2-1; 9 bases match TRBD2. CDR1 is SQVTM and CDR2 is ANQGSEA in the germline V gene. The V gene end was trimmed by 5 bases and the J gene end by 8 bases; junction bases not matched to a gene: 13. This CDR3 spans 15 amino acids. The CDR3 DNA is TGCAGCGTTCGCCCTATAGCGGGAGAGATCGATGAGCAGTTCTTC. The encoded protein is CSVRPIAGEIDEQFF.